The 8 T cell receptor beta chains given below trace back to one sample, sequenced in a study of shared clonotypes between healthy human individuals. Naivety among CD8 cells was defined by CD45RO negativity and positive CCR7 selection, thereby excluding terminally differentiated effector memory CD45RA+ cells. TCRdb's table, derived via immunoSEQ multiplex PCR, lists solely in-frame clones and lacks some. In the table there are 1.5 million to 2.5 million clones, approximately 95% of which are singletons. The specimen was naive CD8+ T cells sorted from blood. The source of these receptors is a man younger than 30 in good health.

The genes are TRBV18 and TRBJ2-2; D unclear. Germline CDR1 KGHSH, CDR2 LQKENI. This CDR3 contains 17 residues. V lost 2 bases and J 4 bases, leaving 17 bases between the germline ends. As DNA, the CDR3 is TGTGCCAGCTCACCAGGGTTCCAGTTTTATTCCACCGGGGAGCTGTTTTTT. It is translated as CASSPGFQFYSTGELFF.

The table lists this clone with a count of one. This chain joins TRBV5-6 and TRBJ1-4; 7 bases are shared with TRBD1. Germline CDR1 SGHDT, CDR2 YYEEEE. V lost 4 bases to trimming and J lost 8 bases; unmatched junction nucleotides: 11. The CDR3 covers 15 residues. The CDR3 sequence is CASSGLDRVGEKLFF. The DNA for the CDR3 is TGTGCCAGCAGCGGCCTTGACAGGGTTGGGGAAAAACTGTTTTTT. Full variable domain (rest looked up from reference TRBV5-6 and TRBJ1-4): DAGVTQSPTHLIKTRGQQVTLRCSPKSGHDTVSWYQQALGQGPQFIFQYYEEEERQRGNFPDRFSGHQFPNYSSELNVNALLLGDSALYLCASSGLDRVGEKLFFGSGTQLSVL.

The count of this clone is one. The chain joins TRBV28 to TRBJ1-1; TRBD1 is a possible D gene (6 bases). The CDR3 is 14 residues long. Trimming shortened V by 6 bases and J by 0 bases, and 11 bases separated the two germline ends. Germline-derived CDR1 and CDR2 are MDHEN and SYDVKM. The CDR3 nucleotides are TGTGCCAGCAGCGCCAGGGGCCTGAACACTGAAGCTTTCTTT. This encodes CASSARGLNTEAFF. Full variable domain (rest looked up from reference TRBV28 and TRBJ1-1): DVKVTQSSRYLVKRTGEKVFLECVQDMDHENMFWYRQDPGLGLRLIYFSYDVKMKEKGDIPEGYSVSREKKERFSLILESASTNQTSMYLCASSARGLNTEAFFGQGTRLTVV.

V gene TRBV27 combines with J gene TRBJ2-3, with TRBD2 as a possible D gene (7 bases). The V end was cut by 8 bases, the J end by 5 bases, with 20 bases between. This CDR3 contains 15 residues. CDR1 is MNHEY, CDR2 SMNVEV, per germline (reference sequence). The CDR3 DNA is TGTGCCAGCGGGACACTAGCGTTGAAGGTAGATACGCAGTATTTT. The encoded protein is CASGTLALKVDTQYF.

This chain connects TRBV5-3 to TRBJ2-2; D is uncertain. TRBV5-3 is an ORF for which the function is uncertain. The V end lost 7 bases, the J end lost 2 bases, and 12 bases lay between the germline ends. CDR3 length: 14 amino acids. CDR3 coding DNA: TGTGCCAGATTGGTCGGAGACAACACCGGGGAGCTGTTTTTT. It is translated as CARLVGDNTGELFF.

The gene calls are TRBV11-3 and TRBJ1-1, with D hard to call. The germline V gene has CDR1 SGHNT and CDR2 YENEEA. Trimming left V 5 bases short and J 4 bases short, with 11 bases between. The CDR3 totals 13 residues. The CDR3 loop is CASSLLGSTEAFF. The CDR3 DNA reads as TGTGCCAGCAGCCTCCTCGGGAGCACTGAAGCTTTCTTT. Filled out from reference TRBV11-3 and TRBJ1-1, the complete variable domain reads EAGVVQSPRYKIIEKKQPVAFWCNPISGHNTLYWYLQNLGQGPELLIRYENEEAVDDSQLPKDRFSAERLKGVDSTLKIQPAELGDSAVYLCASSLLGSTEAFFGQGTRLTVV.

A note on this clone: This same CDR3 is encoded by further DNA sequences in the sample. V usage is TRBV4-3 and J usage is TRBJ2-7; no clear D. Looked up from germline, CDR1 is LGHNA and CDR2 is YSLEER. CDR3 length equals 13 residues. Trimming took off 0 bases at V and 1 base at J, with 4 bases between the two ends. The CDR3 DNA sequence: TGCGCCAGCAGCCAAGACGTGTCCTACGAGCAGTACTTC. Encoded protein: CASSQDVSYEQYF.

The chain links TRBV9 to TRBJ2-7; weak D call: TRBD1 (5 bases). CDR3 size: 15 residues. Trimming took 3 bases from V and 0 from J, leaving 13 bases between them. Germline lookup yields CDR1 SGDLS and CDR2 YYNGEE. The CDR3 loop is CASSAQATNSYEQYF. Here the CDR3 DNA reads TGTGCCAGCAGCGCACAGGCCACCAACTCCTACGAGCAGTACTTC.